These 3 T cell receptor beta chains came from one sample sequenced in a study of graft-versus-host responses after intestinal transplantation. TCRdb keeps only in-frame clones here, not all; method: immunoSEQ multiplex PCR. The sample has some 14,000 clones; 65% to 70% are singletons. The authors processed graft tissue to release intraepithelial and lamina propria lymphocytes. Specimen: ileum tissue, collected 674 days after intestinal transplantation. All receptors come from a human patient who received an intestinal transplant, so some T cells may come from the graft donor.

This clone has a handful of counts. CDR3 nucleotides: TGTGCCAGCAGCTTTACCCTTGGACAGCGCGCTGGGGCCAACGTCCTGACTTTC. Translated, it gives CASSFTLGQRAGANVLTF. The V call is TRBV7-9, the J call TRBJ2-6; maybe TRBD1 (6 bases). V lost 3 bases to trimming and J lost 2 bases, with 17 bases between them. Looked up from germline, CDR1 is SEHNR and CDR2 is FQNEAQ (reference sequence). This CDR3 is built from 18 residues.

The genes are TRBV29-1 and TRBJ2-5; D is ambiguous. With 3 bases removed from V and 2 bases from J, the gap between germline ends came to 10 bases. Per germline, CDR1 SQVTM and CDR2 ANQGSEA. The CDR3 totals 13 residues. CDR3 nucleotide sequence: TGCAGCGTTGAGATTACACCACAAGAGACCCAGTACTTC. This encodes CSVEITPQETQYF.

This clone was observed a single time. This rearrangement joins TRBV7-8 to TRBJ2-7; TRBD2 matches 9 bases. V trimming: 5 bases; J trimming: 1 base; junction bases outside the gene matches: 9. Germline V CDR1 and CDR2: SGHVS, FQNEAQ. The CDR3 is made up of 16 amino acids. The CDR3 DNA sequence: TGTGCCAGCAGCGAACGCTTAGCGGGGGATTCCTACGAGCAGTACTTC. This gives the protein CASSERLAGDSYEQYF.